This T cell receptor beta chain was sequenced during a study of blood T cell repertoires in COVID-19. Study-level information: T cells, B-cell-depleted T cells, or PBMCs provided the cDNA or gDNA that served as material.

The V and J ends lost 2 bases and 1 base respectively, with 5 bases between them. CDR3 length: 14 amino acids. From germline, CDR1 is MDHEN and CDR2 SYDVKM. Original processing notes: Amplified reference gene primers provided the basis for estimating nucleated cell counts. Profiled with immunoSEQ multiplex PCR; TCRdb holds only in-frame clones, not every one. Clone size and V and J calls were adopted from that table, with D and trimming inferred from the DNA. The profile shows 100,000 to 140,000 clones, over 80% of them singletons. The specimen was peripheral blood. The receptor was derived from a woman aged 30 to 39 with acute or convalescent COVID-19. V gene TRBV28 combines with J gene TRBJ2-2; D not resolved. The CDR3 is CASSLAGNTGELFF. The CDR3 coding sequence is TGTGCCAGCAGTTTAGCCGGGAACACCGGGGAGCTGTTTTTT.